Reported below is one T cell receptor (beta chain). This clonotype was found a few times. Its specific antigen is unknown. Per-base qualities were not stored, and no clone one base away is much larger. The germline V gene (reference sequence) gives CDR1 as MNHEY and CDR2 as SMNVEV. The CDR3 runs 16 residues from the cysteine to the phenylalanine. The sequence is cut down to CDR3 DNA, 48 bases in frame from base 1. Clipping removes 7 bases from V and 4 bases from J, with 12 as the unmatched junction base count. Libraries were prepared through multiplex PCR. Sequencing was carried out with an Illumina HiSeq 4000. CDR3 regions were amplified by Arm-PCR with iRepertoire HTBI primers to construct TCR beta libraries. Before sequencing, the PCR products went through gel purification. For the original study's pipeline: A total of fewer than 70 TRBV and approximately 15 TRBJ segments were identified across samples and were used for gene usage analysis of CDR3 amino acid clonotypes. COPE and FqMerger were used to merge filtered high-quality paired reads into contigs. BLAST was used to align contigs to IMGT TRBV, TRBD and TRBJ reference genes, with CDR3 defined following IMGT. Highly expanded clones were defined as clonotypes with a frequency above 0.1%. Shannon entropy served as the measure of repertoire diversity, while the Gini coefficient captured V-J evenness. Clonotypes shared by more than one individual were considered public. The public reads were run again by TCRdb, first through fastp at Q25 and then through MiXCR, and only productive beta chains were kept. Each entry is one CDR3 protein sequence, shown with its most common DNA and genes. The V and J calls come from TCRdb's annotation, not from the publication. Present in this sample are 300,000 to 350,000 distinct CDR3 sequences, around 19% of which were seen just once. The ten largest account for around 30% of the sample.

This sample was taken from a study of regulatory T cells in long-lasting Graves disease (dated by TCRdb to the early 2020s). About the investigation overall: Persistent Graves' disease was defined as persistently positive TSH receptor autoantibodies together with antithyroid drug treatment for over 5 years. Persistent Graves' disease patients were compared with newly diagnosed Graves' disease patients by peripheral blood TCR sequencing and RNA sequencing. The study was conducted in China and was registered as a clinical trial. A total of around 33 samples were covered by TCR sequencing, comprising around 13 persistent and some 20 newly diagnosed Graves' disease patients. Antithyroid drugs had been taken for approximately 10 years on average by persistent Graves' disease patients in the clinical cohort.

This specimen's time point label, per the study, means: persistent/refractory GD, antithyroid drugs over 5 years with positive TRAb. RNA was extracted from PBMCs in TRIzol for both TCR sequencing and RNA sequencing. Graves' disease was diagnosed according to American Thyroid Association guidelines. The patients came from an endocrinology department in Xi'an, China. From each patient, around 9 milliliters of peripheral blood was collected into an EDTA anticoagulant tube. Ficoll Paque Plus density gradient separation was used to isolate PBMCs, and no further T cell sorting was done. RNA quality was checked with an Agilent 2100 Bioanalyzer and agarose gel, and concentration with a NanoDrop 2000. Overall study results and their limits: Peripheral blood alone was examined, since thyroid tissue, which constituted the primary lesion, could not be accessed. Lower TCR Shannon entropy and fewer highly expanded clones were observed in persistent Graves' disease patients than in newly diagnosed patients, which suggested clonal expansion. Preferential use of TRBV28, TRBJ1-2 and TRBJ2-5 was observed in persistent disease, whereas TRBV20-1 and TRBJ2-1 were favored in newly diagnosed disease. The authors acknowledged the small sample size as a limitation that may reduce accuracy. More public clonotypes were shared among persistent patients (over 2,500) than among newly diagnosed patients (966). Sequencing and analysis were restricted to the TCR beta chain.

The source was peripheral blood mononuclear cells (PBMCs), collected when the disease was refractory, from a patient treated with antithyroid drugs. This sequence originates from a female donor with Graves disease. The receptor chain draws on TRBV27 and TRBJ2-7, with 11 junctional bases fitting TRBD1. For the CDR3, the sequence is CASTLRLDRGLYEQYF. The sequenced DNA is TGTGCCAGCACCCTTCGGTTGGACAGGGGGCTATACGAGCAGTACTTC.